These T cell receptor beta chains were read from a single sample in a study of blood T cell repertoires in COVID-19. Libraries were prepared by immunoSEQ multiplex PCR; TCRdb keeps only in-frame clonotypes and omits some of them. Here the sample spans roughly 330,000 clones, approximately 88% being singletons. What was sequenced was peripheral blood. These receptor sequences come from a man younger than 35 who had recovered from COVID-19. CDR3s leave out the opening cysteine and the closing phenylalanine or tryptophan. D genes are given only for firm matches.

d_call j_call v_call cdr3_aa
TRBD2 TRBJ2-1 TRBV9 ASSVAPLTSGYNEQF
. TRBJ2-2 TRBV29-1 SVEGGGWQWNTGELF
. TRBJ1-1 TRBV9 ASSGAGLNTEAF
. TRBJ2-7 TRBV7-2 ASSLSLGWWEQY
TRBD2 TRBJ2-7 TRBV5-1 ASSLARLAGNIYEQY
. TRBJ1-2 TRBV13 ASSGRNYGYT
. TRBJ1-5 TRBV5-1 ASSPQSQH
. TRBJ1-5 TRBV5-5 ASSQGLGSNQPQH
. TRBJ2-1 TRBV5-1 ASSLPQTTRGNEQF
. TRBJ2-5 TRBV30 AWSVRGSRETQY
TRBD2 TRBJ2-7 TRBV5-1 ASSFSSGSSYEQY
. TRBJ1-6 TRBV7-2 ASSPRGLSFSPLH
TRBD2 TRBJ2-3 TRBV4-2 ASSQTSGSATDTQY
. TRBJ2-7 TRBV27 ASSPRDFGYEQY
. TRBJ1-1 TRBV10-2 ASSESISVLAF
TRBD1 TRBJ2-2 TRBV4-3 ASSPSDRADTGELF
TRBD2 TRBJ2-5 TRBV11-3 ASSLTSGTQETQY
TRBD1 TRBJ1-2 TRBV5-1 ASSLALDRGEGYT
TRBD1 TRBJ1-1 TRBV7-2 ASSLMGSGQGHTEAF
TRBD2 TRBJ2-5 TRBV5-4 ASSKTSGGQETQY
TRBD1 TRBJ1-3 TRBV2 ASRPGQGGNTIY
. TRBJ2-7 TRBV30 AWSAMEPYEQY
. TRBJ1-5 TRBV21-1 ASTLGGRSNQPQH
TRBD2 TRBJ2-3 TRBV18 ASSLVGTSGGGTDTQY
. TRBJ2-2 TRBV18 ASSPPEAVNTGELF
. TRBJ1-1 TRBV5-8 ASNSGVPNTEAF
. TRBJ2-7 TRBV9 ASSVAAGPSYEQY
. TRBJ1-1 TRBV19 ASSWGGADTEAF